This TCR beta chain was retrieved from a study of cytomegalovirus exposure and HLA in healthy donors. The PCR contained 60 Vbeta and 13 Jbeta primers. Clones were sequenced by immunoSEQ multiplex PCR, and TCRdb holds only the in-frame ones, with some missing. Of fewer than 150,000 clones in the sample, 65% to 85% are singletons; the top ten hold around 2.6%. V lost 2 bases and J 2 bases, leaving 15 bases between the germline ends. The CDR3 runs to 16 residues. The germline CDR1 and CDR2 sequences are MNHEY and SVGAGI. Overall study findings and caveats: Later analysis suggested links between common viral pathogens and several top significant clusters.

This clone came up a few times. The antigen is not known. Sequencing used PBMCs. The TCR sequence derives from a male donor in good health and CMV-seronegative. The rearrangement joins TRBV6-5 to TRBJ1-1; possible D gene TRBD1, 5 bases. CDR3 nucleotides: TGTGCCAGCAGTTACCATGGGGGAGGGATAAACACTGAAGCTTTCTTT. Protein product: CASSYHGGGINTEAFF.